This T cell receptor (beta chain) originates from a study of T cell responses to AZD1222 COVID-19 vaccine. On this clone itself: Its antigen is not identified.

General study findings and limits: Seropositive at baseline were only six AZD1222 recipients. Regions left unmutated in variants are reportedly the target of nearly half of spike-specific TCRs. The repertoires were collected only after the peak T cell response.

Second doses were pooled across both intervals (about 4 or about 12 weeks). The protocol was immunoSEQ multiplex PCR, while the TCRdb copy is restricted to in-frame clones and leaves out a portion. The profile covers roughly 99,000 clones, with 80% to 95% appearing a single time and about 6.8% taken by the ten largest. Germline values: CDR1 MNHEY, CDR2 SVGAGI. With V trimmed by 0 bases and J by 2 bases, 4 bases remained unmatched. This CDR3 is 15 amino acids long. The receptor was derived from an adult who received the AZD1222 COVID-19 vaccine. Source: peripheral blood, taken 28 days after the second AZD1222 dose. The rearrangement links TRBV6-5 to TRBJ2-7; TRBD2 matches 7 bases. DNA of the CDR3: TGTGCCAGCAGTTACTCGAAGGGAGGGGCCTACGAGCAGTACTTC. Its protein is CASSYSKGGAYEQYF.